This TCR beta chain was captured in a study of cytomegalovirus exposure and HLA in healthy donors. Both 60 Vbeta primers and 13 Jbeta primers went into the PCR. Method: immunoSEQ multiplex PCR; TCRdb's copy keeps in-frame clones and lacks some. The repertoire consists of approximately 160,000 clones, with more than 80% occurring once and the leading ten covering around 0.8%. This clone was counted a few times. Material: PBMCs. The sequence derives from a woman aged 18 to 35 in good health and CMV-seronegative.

The CDR3 nucleotides read TGTGCCAGCAGCGTAGGCTCCCTCTCCGGTCTGTATTTT. Residues: CASSVGSLSGLYF. The J gene is TRBJ2-3, the V gene TRBV9; no reliable D call. Germline loops: CDR1 SGDLS, CDR2 YYNGEE. The CDR3 totals 13 residues. V lost 0 bases, J lost 14 bases, and 16 bases lay in between.